The T cell receptor beta chain under discussion was sequenced for a study of neurological immune-mediated disorders. Noted time point: longitudinal time-point 3. The V gene's germline CDR1 is MNHNY and CDR2 SVGAGI (reference sequence). V shed 3 bases and J shed 5 bases, with 17 bases lying between them. CDR3 size: 16 residues. Study conclusions and caveats: In HTLV-1-associated myelopathy, TCR clonal expansion was greatest, and in multiple sclerosis it was least, below healthy controls.

A 10-nucleotide random UMI tagged transcripts in template-switch 5'RACE cDNA synthesis. The yield of each sequencing run was over 180 million TCR-beta sequences from 15-18 subjects. Each CDR3 protein is one row after TCRdb ran MiXCR on the 5' RACE reads. The data contain 95,000 to 110,000 distinct CDR3 sequences, 9.5% to 14% of them singletons. This clonotype was observed many times. Its antigen remains unknown. The sample consisted of PBMCs. The chain has TRBV6-6 and TRBJ2-1, with D maybe TRBD1 (5 bases). The receptor was isolated from a female donor with HTLV-1-associated myelopathy (HAM/TSP). The DNA for the CDR3 is TGTGCCAGCAGTTATGGGAAGGGTCAGGGCGACAATGAGCAGTTCTTC. It encodes CASSYGKGQGDNEQFF.